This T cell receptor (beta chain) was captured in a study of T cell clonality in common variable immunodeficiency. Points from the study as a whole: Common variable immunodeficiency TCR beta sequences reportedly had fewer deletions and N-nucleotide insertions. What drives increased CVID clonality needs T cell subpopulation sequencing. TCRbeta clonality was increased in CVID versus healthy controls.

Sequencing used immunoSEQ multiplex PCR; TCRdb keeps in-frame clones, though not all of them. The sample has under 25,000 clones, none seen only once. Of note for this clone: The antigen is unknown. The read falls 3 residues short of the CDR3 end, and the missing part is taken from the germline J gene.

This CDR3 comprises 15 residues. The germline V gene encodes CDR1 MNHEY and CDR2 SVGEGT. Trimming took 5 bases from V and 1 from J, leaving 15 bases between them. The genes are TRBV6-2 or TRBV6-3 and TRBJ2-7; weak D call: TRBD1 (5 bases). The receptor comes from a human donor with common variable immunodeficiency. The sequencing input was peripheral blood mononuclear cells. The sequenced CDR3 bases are TGTGCCAGCAGTCCCGGTGGGCAGGGTTCCTACGAG. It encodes CASSPGGQGSYE. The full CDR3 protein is CASSPGGQGSYEQYF.